The 17 T cell receptor beta chains below come from one sample, sequenced in a study of blood T cells in healthy people across ages. A second PCR, run for about 6 to 12 cycles, used a sample-barcoded 5' primer plus a J-beta primer mix. TCRdb fed the 5' RACE reads into MiXCR, producing one record per CDR3 protein. The table lists some 900,000 distinct CDR3 sequences, around 26% of them singletons. Sequenced material: blood. These receptors all stem from a woman older than 75 in good health.

This clonotype was seen repeatedly, ten times or more. V and J are TRBV18 and TRBJ2-7, with unresolved D. This CDR3 has 14 residues. V gave up 1 base and J gave up 7 bases, with 14 bases separating them. Germline V CDR1 and CDR2: KGHSH, LQKENI. The CDR3 protein is CASSPQQQDGEQYF. Here the CDR3 DNA reads TGTGCCAGCTCACCACAACAGCAAGACGGGGAGCAGTACTTC.

This clonotype was recorded at least ten times. V usage is TRBV5-1 and J usage is TRBJ2-7; TRBD1 aligns across 7 bases. This CDR3 has 14 amino acids. The J segment lost 4 bases and the V segment lost 5 bases, leaving 9 bases of the junction unmatched. The germline V gene has CDR1 SGHRS and CDR2 YFSETQ. The CDR3 DNA follows: TGCGCCAGCAGATTTAATACAGGGGATTACGAGCAGTACTTC. Residues: CASRFNTGDYEQYF.

The rearrangement links TRBV27 to TRBJ2-6; a possible D gene is TRBD1 (6 bases). In germline, CDR1 is MNHEY, CDR2 SMNVEV (reference sequence). Trimming left V 2 bases short and J 0 bases short, with 11 bases between. The CDR3 contains 17 residues. CDR3 loop: CASSLTPRGSGANVLTF. For the CDR3, the DNA is TGTGCCAGCAGTTTAACGCCCAGGGGCTCTGGGGCCAACGTCCTGACTTTC.

The CDR3 nucleotides are TGCGCCAGCAGTAGCGGGGGGGGCGAAGATGAGCAGTTCTTC. As protein: CASSSGGGEDEQFF. This rearrangement joins TRBV10-2 to TRBJ2-1; 10 positions agree with TRBD2. CDR3 length: 14 residues. The germline gives CDR1 WSHSY, CDR2 SAAADI. The V segment lost 5 bases and the J segment 8 bases; nucleotides outside the gene matches: 6.

The chain joins TRBV24-1 to TRBJ1-1, with unresolved D. The CDR3 length is 13 residues. Germline V gene data show CDR1 as KGHDR and CDR2 as SFDVKD. The germline V and J ends were trimmed by 5 bases and 5 bases, with 11 bases remaining between them. The chain's CDR3 is CATSVGSGTEAFF. As DNA, the CDR3 is TGTGCCACCAGTGTTGGGTCTGGGACTGAAGCTTTCTTT.

J is TRBJ1-6 and V is TRBV7-9, with 8 bases aligning to TRBD1. Germline V CDR1 and CDR2: SEHNR, FQNEAQ (reference sequence). The CDR3 totals 15 residues. V lost 5 bases to trimming and J lost 10 bases; unmatched junction nucleotides: 10. The CDR3 DNA reads as TGTGCCAGCAGCCTGAGTGACAGGGGCGAATCACCCCTCCACTTT. Protein: CASSLSDRGESPLHF.

With respect to this clonotype: This sequence may be a read error, since a much larger clone differs from it by one base. J is TRBJ1-5 and V is TRBV28; perhaps TRBD1 as D (5 bases). The CDR3 is made up of 12 amino acids. Germline-derived CDR1 and CDR2 are MDHEN and SYDVKM. The CDR3 spells CTSSPQGSAQHF. For the CDR3, the DNA is TGTACCAGCAGTCCCCAGGGAAGCGCCCAGCATTTT.

This clonotype was observed a few times. The junction does not match germline at one end; this may be a read error. The CDR3 loop is CASGLGRQGATEAFF. CDR3 nucleotides: TGTGCCAGCGGCTTGGGTCGGCAGGGGGCCACTGAAGCTTTCTTT. V usage is TRBV5-5 and J usage is TRBJ1-1; 8 bases match TRBD1. The CDR3 spans 15 residues. CDR1 and CDR2 from the germline V gene are SGHKS and YYEKEE (reference sequence).

The rearrangement joins TRBV20-1 to TRBJ2-7; the D gene is possibly TRBD2 (5 bases). The CDR3 runs 14 residues. Germline V gene lookup returns CDR1 DFQATT and CDR2 SNEGSKA (reference sequence). Trimming took off 2 bases at V and 2 bases at J, with 13 bases between the two ends. The CDR3 nucleotides read TGCAGTGCTAGAAAGGGAGTCCCCACCTACGAGCAGTACTTC. This translates into CSARKGVPTYEQYF.

This sequence joins TRBV29-1 and TRBJ2-5; D uncertain. CDR1 is SQVTM and CDR2 is ANQGSEA in the germline V gene. The CDR3 length is 12 residues. Trimming removed 7 bases at V and 4 bases at J, with 13 bases between. CDR3 region: CSAVDTGETQYF. CDR3 sequence (DNA): TGCAGCGCCGTCGACACGGGAGAGACCCAGTACTTC.

This clonotype appeared many times. The chain employs TRBV20-1 and TRBJ2-4; D is tentatively TRBD1 or TRBD2 (5 bases each). CDR1 is DFQATT and CDR2 is SNEGSKA in the germline V gene (reference sequence). Trimming shortened V by 8 bases and J by 0 bases, and 11 bases separated the two germline ends. CDR3 length: 13 residues. The CDR3 coding sequence is TGCAGTACGAGGGACCGAGCCAAAAACATTCAGTACTTC. Translated: CSTRDRAKNIQYF.

V gene TRBV5-6 combines with J gene TRBJ2-6; tentative D call: TRBD1 (6 bases). Germline-derived CDR1 and CDR2 are SGHDT and YYEEEE. This CDR3 region has 18 residues. V was shortened by 0 bases and J by 4 bases, with 17 bases between the two germline ends. The chain's CDR3 is CASSLGQDFWYGANVLTF. Written as DNA, the CDR3 is TGTGCCAGCAGCTTGGGACAGGATTTCTGGTACGGGGCCAACGTCCTGACTTTC.

This clonotype has at least ten counts. J is TRBJ2-5 and V is TRBV20-1; 14 nucleotides match TRBD2. V was clipped by 1 base and J by 5 bases; unmatched bases: 9. CDR3 size: 17 residues. CDR1 is DFQATT and CDR2 is SNEGSKA in the germline V gene (reference sequence). The CDR3 spells CSARAGLAGEFRETQYF. The CDR3 nucleotides read TGCAGTGCTAGAGCGGGACTAGCGGGGGAATTCAGGGAGACCCAGTACTTC.

The gene calls are TRBV19 and TRBJ2-1; 9 nucleotides align to TRBD1. The CDR3 contains 15 residues. With 2 bases clipped from V and 6 bases from J, the junction kept 5 bases outside the gene matches. Germline V CDR1 and CDR2: LNHDA, SQIVND (reference sequence). This CDR3 reads CASSIKGTGTNEQFF. The CDR3 coding sequence is TGTGCCAGTAGTATAAAAGGGACAGGGACCAATGAGCAGTTCTTC.

The table lists this clonotype with many counts. The chain has TRBV12-3 or TRBV12-4 and TRBJ2-7; D unresolved. This CDR3 has 13 amino acids. V was shortened by 3 bases and J by 6 bases, with 12 bases between the two germline ends. The CDR3 reads CASSLKFGAEQYF. The CDR3, as DNA: TGTGCCAGCAGTTTGAAGTTCGGAGCCGAGCAGTACTTC.

The sample holds a few counts of this clonotype. V gene TRBV6-2 or TRBV6-3 combines with J gene TRBJ1-5, with D perhaps TRBD1 (5 bases). The CDR3 spans 13 residues. CDR1 MNHEY and CDR2 SVGEGT come from the germline V gene. Trimming took 2 bases from V and 5 from J, leaving 7 bases between them. Written as DNA, the CDR3 is TGTGCCAGCAGTTACCAGGGACATCAGCCCCAGCATTTT. Its translation is CASSYQGHQPQHF.

This clonotype was seen repeatedly, ten times or more. A read error may be the cause here, since a much bigger clone is one base away. This chain links TRBV7-2 with TRBJ2-1; TRBD2 aligns across 8 bases. TRBJ2-7 explains the end of the DNA better; the J call may be wrong. Germline lookup yields CDR1 SGHTA and CDR2 FQGNSA. The CDR3 spans 15 residues. CDR3 sequence reads: CASSLDGGAYNEQYF. CDR3 nucleotides: TGTGCCAGCAGCTTAGACGGGGGGGCCTACAATGAGCAGTACTTC.